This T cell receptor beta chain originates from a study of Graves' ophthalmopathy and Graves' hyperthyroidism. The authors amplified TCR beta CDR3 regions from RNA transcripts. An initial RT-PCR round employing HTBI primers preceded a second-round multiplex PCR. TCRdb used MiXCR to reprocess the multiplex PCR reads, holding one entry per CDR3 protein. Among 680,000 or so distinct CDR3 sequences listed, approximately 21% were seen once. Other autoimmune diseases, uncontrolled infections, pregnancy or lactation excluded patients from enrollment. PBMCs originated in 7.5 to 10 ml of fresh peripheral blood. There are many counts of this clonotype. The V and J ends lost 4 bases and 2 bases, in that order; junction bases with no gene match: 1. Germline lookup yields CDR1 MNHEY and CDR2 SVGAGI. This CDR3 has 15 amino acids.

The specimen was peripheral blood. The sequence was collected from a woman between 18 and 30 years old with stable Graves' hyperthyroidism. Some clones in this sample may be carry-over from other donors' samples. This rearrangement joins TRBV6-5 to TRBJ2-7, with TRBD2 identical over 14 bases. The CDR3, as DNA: TGTGCCAGCAGTTGGACTAGCGGGAGGCCCTACGAGCAGTACTTC. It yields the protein CASSWTSGRPYEQYF.